The 22 T cell receptor beta chains listed next were all sequenced from one sample in a study of blood T cell repertoires in COVID-19. The assay was immunoSEQ multiplex PCR, and TCRdb's table has in-frame clones only and misses some. The profile shows nearly 110,000 clones, around four fifths of them singletons. The source material was peripheral blood. These TCRs come from a man in his 70s with acute or convalescent COVID-19.

The sample holds many counts of this clone. This chain joins TRBV7-9 and TRBJ2-1; TRBD2 is a possible D gene (5 bases). This CDR3 comprises 15 residues. Germline V gene data show CDR1 as SEHNR and CDR2 as FQNEAQ (reference sequence). V dropped 5 bases and J dropped 10 bases, with 21 bases sitting between them. Here the CDR3 DNA reads TGTGCCAGCAGCACTAAGATTTCCAAGCGGCACGAGCAGTTCTTC. It is translated as CASSTKISKRHEQFF.

Remarks on this clone: A single base separates this from a much larger clone, so it may be a read error. This CDR3 is CASSRNMNTEAFF. The CDR3 coding sequence is TGTGCCAGCAGCCGAAACATGAACACTGAAGCTTTCTTT. The rearrangement links TRBV7-3 to TRBJ1-1, with D unclear. Looked up from germline, CDR1 is SGHTA and CDR2 is FQGTGA. V lost 5 bases to trimming and J lost 0 bases, with 7 bases between them. CDR3 length: 13 amino acids.

The V gene is TRBV3-1 (or the pseudogene TRBV3-2), the J gene TRBJ1-1; TRBD1 matches at 7 bases. CDR1 and CDR2 (germline): LGHDT, YNNKEL (reference sequence). CDR3 size: 14 residues. V shed 4 bases and J 5 bases; nucleotides not matched to a gene: 7. As DNA, the CDR3 is TGTGCCAGCAGCCCTACAGGGGATAGTACTGAAGCTTTCTTT. Encoded protein: CASSPTGDSTEAFF.

V usage is TRBV7-6 and J usage is TRBJ1-4, with TRBD1 matching over 10 bases. Trimming took 3 bases from V and 8 from J; bases not matched to a gene: 6. The CDR3 covers 15 residues. Per germline, CDR1 SGHVS and CDR2 FNYEAQ. CDR3 sequence reads: CASSFDRGRGEKLFF. The CDR3 coding sequence is TGTGCCAGCAGCTTTGACAGGGGGCGAGGGGAAAAACTGTTTTTT.

The V and J genes are TRBV5-1 and TRBJ2-2; the D is unclear. V lost 0 bases and J 6 bases, leaving 9 bases between the germline ends. This CDR3 has 14 residues. The germline CDR1 and CDR2 sequences are SGHRS and YFSETQ. Written as DNA, the CDR3 is TGCGCCAGCAGCTTGGCTGCACCAGCCGGGGAGCTGTTTTTT. As protein: CASSLAAPAGELFF.

The gene calls are TRBV27 and TRBJ1-1; TRBD1 agrees at 9 bases. Germline CDR1 reads MNHEY; CDR2 reads SMNVEV (reference sequence). J was trimmed by 5 bases and V by 1 base; bases with no gene match: 8. The CDR3 contains 16 residues. CDR3 in amino acids: CASSLLQGAGKTEAFF. The CDR3 nucleotides are TGTGCCAGCAGTTTATTACAGGGGGCGGGGAAGACTGAAGCTTTCTTT.

There are a few counts of this clone. The rearrangement joins TRBV7-2 to TRBJ2-1; the match to TRBD2 covers 15 bases. The CDR3 is made up of 16 amino acids. The ends lost 4 bases at V and 9 bases at J; junction bases unmatched: 7. CDR1 SGHTA and CDR2 FQGNSA come from the germline V gene. CDR3 region: CASSWTSGGAVGEQFF. CDR3 nucleotide sequence: TGTGCCAGCAGCTGGACTAGCGGGGGGGCCGTTGGTGAGCAGTTCTTC.

The rearrangement uses TRBV6-5 and TRBJ1-2; TRBD1 matches at 7 bases. Trimming removed 7 bases from V and 4 bases from J; junction bases left unmatched: 9. CDR1 and CDR2 from the germline V gene are MNHEY and SVGAGI. The CDR3 spans 14 residues. The CDR3 loop reads CASIKTGAGYGYTF. Written as DNA, the CDR3 is TGTGCCAGCATTAAAACAGGGGCAGGCTATGGCTACACCTTC.

The chain employs TRBV7-2 and TRBJ2-7; unclear D gene. This CDR3 contains 12 residues. The germline V gene encodes CDR1 SGHTA and CDR2 FQGNSA. Trimming left V 1 base short and J 6 bases short, with 7 bases between. CDR3 in DNA: TGTGCCAGCAGCTTAGACCTGAGCGAGCAGTACTTC. It translates to CASSLDLSEQYF.

V gene TRBV7-2 combines with J gene TRBJ2-7, with D possibly being TRBD2 (6 bases). This CDR3 spans 13 amino acids. V gave up 7 bases and J gave up 2 bases, with 12 bases separating them. The germline V gene has CDR1 SGHTA and CDR2 FQGNSA. The CDR3 spells CASIPPGAYEQYF. The CDR3 nucleotides are TGTGCCAGCATTCCCCCGGGGGCCTACGAGCAGTACTTC. The full variable domain, rest sourced from reference TRBV7-2 and TRBJ2-7, is GAGVSQSPSNKVTEKGKDVELRCDPISGHTALYWYRQSLGQGLEFLIYFQGNSAPDKSGLPSDRFSAERTGGSVSTLTIQRTQQEDSAVYLCASIPPGAYEQYFGPGTRLTVT.

The chain recombines TRBV18 with TRBJ1-1; no clear D gene. Germline CDR1 reads KGHSH; CDR2 reads LQKENI. This CDR3 has 13 amino acids. Trimming cost V 2 bases and J 3 bases, with 7 bases left between them. CDR3 protein: CASSPVTDTEAFF. For the CDR3, the DNA is TGTGCCAGCTCACCAGTTACAGACACTGAAGCTTTCTTT.

The chain uses TRBV19 and TRBJ2-2; D gene ambiguous. Germline CDR1 and CDR2: LNHDA and SQIVND (reference sequence). V was pared by 3 bases and J by 4 bases, with 12 bases between. The CDR3 loop spans 15 amino acids. CDR3 DNA sequence: TGTGCCAGTAGTATTCTCCAGGTGGGCACCGGGGAGCTGTTTTTT. Translated, it gives CASSILQVGTGELFF.

There are a few counts of this clone. The chain combines TRBV20-1 with TRBJ1-4; D perhaps matches TRBD1 (5 bases). The CDR3 length is 12 residues. V was shortened by 3 bases and J by 7 bases, with 9 bases between the two germline ends. Germline values: CDR1 DFQATT, CDR2 SNEGSKA (reference sequence). Written as DNA, the CDR3 is TGCAGTGCTAGTCCTGGGGCTGAAAAACTGTTTTTT. It yields the protein CSASPGAEKLFF.

The V gene is TRBV7-2, the J gene TRBJ1-2; 8 bases fit TRBD1. V dropped 5 bases and J dropped 3; count of bases not matched to a gene: 5. The V gene's germline CDR1 is SGHTA and CDR2 FQGNSA. The CDR3 extends over 14 amino acids. The CDR3 spells CASSAQGADYGYTF. The CDR3, as DNA: TGTGCCAGCAGCGCCCAGGGGGCGGACTATGGCTACACCTTC.

This clone was seen a few times. The rearrangement uses TRBV6-1 and TRBJ1-5; the match to TRBD1 covers 12 bases. Germline V CDR1 and CDR2: MNHNS, SASEGT. V shed 2 bases, J shed 5 bases, and the junction held 4 bases outside the gene matches. The CDR3 has 16 amino acids. CDR3 sequence: CASSEPGQGAYQPQHF. The CDR3 DNA reads TGTGCCAGCAGTGAACCGGGACAGGGGGCCTATCAGCCCCAGCATTTT.

This rearrangement joins TRBV19 to TRBJ1-1; D possibly corresponds to TRBD1 (5 bases). V was trimmed by 3 bases and J by 3 bases, leaving 14 bases between them. The germline gives CDR1 LNHDA, CDR2 SQIVND (reference sequence). The CDR3 has 15 residues. The DNA for the CDR3 is TGTGCCAGTAGTATCCTGGGGCGAGGAGACACTGAAGCTTTCTTT. Its translation: CASSILGRGDTEAFF.

The chain links TRBV7-3 to TRBJ2-6; 8 positions match TRBD1. The V gene end was trimmed by 4 bases and the J gene end by 0 bases; junction bases not matched to a gene: 5. The germline V gene encodes CDR1 SGHTA and CDR2 FQGTGA. The CDR3 is made up of 17 amino acids. The CDR3: CASSSGQGDSGANVLTF. CDR3 coding DNA: TGTGCCAGCAGCTCCGGACAGGGAGACTCTGGGGCCAACGTCCTGACTTTC.

The chain combines TRBV7-9 with TRBJ1-2, with D perhaps matching TRBD1 (5 bases). Looked up from germline, CDR1 is SEHNR and CDR2 is FQNEAQ (reference sequence). V shed 1 base and J shed 8 bases, with 11 bases lying between them. The CDR3 sequence is 13 residues long. The CDR3 DNA sequence: TGTGCCAGCAGCTTAGAGGGGCTGGGAGGCTACACCTTC. Its protein is CASSLEGLGGYTF.

V is TRBV20-1 and J is TRBJ1-2; possibly TRBD1 for D (6 bases). The V gene lost 6 bases and the J gene lost 8 bases, with 13 bases spanning the gap. This CDR3 has 11 amino acids. The germline CDR1 and CDR2 sequences are DFQATT and SNEGSKA (reference sequence). The CDR3 here is CSAGAGDGYTF. Here the CDR3 DNA reads TGCAGTGCCGGGGCAGGGGACGGCTACACCTTC.

This clone was observed a handful of times. This chain connects TRBV10-3 to TRBJ1-2, with a possible D match to TRBD1 (5 bases). The CDR3 has 12 residues. The ends were cut back, 7 bases at V and 8 bases at J, with 14 bases in the middle. Germline CDR1 is ENHRY and CDR2 is SYGVKD. Here the CDR3 reads CAITGDSGGYTF. The CDR3 DNA reads TGTGCCATCACCGGGGACTCTGGGGGCTACACCTTC.

The genes are TRBV2 and TRBJ2-7; D is possibly TRBD1 (6 bases). In germline, CDR1 is SNHLY, CDR2 FYNNEI. Trimming pared 4 bases from V and 3 bases from J, leaving 7 bases between. The CDR3 length is 12 residues. CDR3 loop: CASSGQDYEQYF. The CDR3 DNA is TGTGCCAGCAGTGGACAGGACTACGAGCAGTACTTC.

V usage is TRBV9 and J usage is TRBJ2-5; 7 bases align to TRBD2. CDR1 is SGDLS, CDR2 YYNGEE, per germline. The length of the CDR3 is 17 residues. V trimming: 0 bases; J trimming: 2 bases; junction bases outside the gene matches: 10. The CDR3 coding sequence is TGTGCCAGCAGCGTAGGAGGGAGGGGACCCGTTCAAGAGACCCAGTACTTC. It codes for CASSVGGRGPVQETQYF. The variable domain in full, with the rest retrieved from reference TRBV9 and TRBJ2-5, is DSGVTQTPKHLITATGQRVTLRCSPRSGDLSVYWYQQSLDQGLQFLIQYYNGEERAKGNILERFSAQQFPDLHSELNLSSLELGDSALYFCASSVGGRGPVQETQYFGPGTRLLVL.